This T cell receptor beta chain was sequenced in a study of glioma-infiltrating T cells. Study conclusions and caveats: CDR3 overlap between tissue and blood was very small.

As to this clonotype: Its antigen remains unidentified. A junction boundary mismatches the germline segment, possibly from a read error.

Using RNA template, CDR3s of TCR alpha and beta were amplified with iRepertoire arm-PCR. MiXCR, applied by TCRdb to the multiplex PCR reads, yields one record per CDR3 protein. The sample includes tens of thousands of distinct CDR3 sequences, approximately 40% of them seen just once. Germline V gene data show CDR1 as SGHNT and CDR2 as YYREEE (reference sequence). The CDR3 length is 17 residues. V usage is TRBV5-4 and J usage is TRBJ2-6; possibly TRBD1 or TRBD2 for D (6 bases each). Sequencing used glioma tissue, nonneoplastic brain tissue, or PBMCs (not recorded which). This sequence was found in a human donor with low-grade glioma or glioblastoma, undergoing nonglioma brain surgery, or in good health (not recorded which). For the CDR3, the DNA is TGTGCCAGCAGCTTGGGGTCGGGGACTCTGGGGGCCAACGTCCAGACTTTC. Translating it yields CASSLGSGTLGANVQTF.